This T cell receptor beta chain came from a study of post-analysis software for immune sequencing data. Findings of the study overall: Five TRBV segments, including TRBV5-6, TRBV5-1 and TRBV20-1, were more frequent in patients than controls.

Unique molecular identifiers had been added to the TCR beta cDNA libraries. TCRdb reprocessed the PCR reads with MiXCR, giving one entry per CDR3 protein. The repertoire holds about 170,000 distinct CDR3 sequences, with approximately 28% as singletons. Per germline, CDR1 SGHDN and CDR2 FVKESK. The CDR3 is 15 residues long. V was trimmed by 4 bases and J by 8 bases, leaving 17 bases between them. With respect to this clonotype: Its antigen is unknown.

The receptor's source is a girl aged 5-17 years with multiple sclerosis. The sample comprised blood. The chain uses TRBV14 and TRBJ1-4, with no clear D. The DNA of the CDR3 is TGTGCCAGCAGCCCAAGCGGGGATCGTGGAGAAAAACTGTTTTTT. This translates into CASSPSGDRGEKLFF.